A selection of T cell receptor beta chains follows, all from one sample in a study of blood T cell repertoires in COVID-19. The method was immunoSEQ multiplex PCR; TCRdb's version includes in-frame clones alone and lacks a portion of them. This sample has some 310,000 clones, with 90% found just once. Sequencing was performed on peripheral blood. The source is a woman aged 25 to 45 with COVID-19, enrolled during active disease. Both conserved end residues are part of each CDR3. D genes are given only for firm matches. The size entry is marked missing in some rows and otherwise reads once, few, many or a size class.

V,size,D,J,CDR3,DNA
TRBV7-6,.,.,TRBJ2-2,CASSLRQGRTGELFF,TGTGCCAGCAGCTTACGCCAGGGTCGGACCGGGGAGCTGTTTTTT
TRBV27,.,TRBD1,TRBJ1-5,CASSFTGTGDNQPQHF,TGTGCCAGCAGTTTCACCGGGACAGGAGATAATCAGCCCCAGCATTTT
TRBV19,.,.,TRBJ1-3,CASSIEASGNTIYF,TGTGCCAGTAGTATAGAGGCCTCTGGAAACACCATATATTTT
TRBV27,.,.,TRBJ2-7,CASSLTSSTTLSYEQYF,TGTGCCAGCAGTTTAACGTCTAGCACGACTCTATCCTACGAGCAGTACTTC
TRBV19,.,.,TRBJ2-3,CTSSMAPFTDTQYF,TGTACCAGTAGTATGGCTCCTTTCACAGATACGCAGTATTTT
TRBV7-2,.,TRBD2,TRBJ2-7,CASSLQGNRAGGRGEQYF,TGTGCCAGCAGCTTGCAGGGGAATCGAGCGGGAGGGAGGGGCGAGCAGTACTTC
TRBV27,.,.,TRBJ1-2,CASSSDSSLSGYTF,TGTGCCAGCAGTTCAGACAGTTCCCTCTCGGGCTACACCTTC
TRBV19,.,TRBD1,TRBJ1-4,CASSIGPTGKEKLFF,TGTGCCAGTAGTATAGGCCCGACAGGGAAGGAAAAACTGTTTTTT
TRBV27,once,TRBD1,TRBJ2-7,CASSSGDRVPYEQYF,TGTGCCAGCAGTTCGGGGGACAGGGTGCCCTACGAGCAGTACTTC
TRBV5-1,.,TRBD1,TRBJ1-2,CASSLRDRGDYGYTF,TGCGCCAGCAGCTTAAGGGACAGGGGAGACTATGGCTACACCTTC
TRBV12-1,.,.,TRBJ2-7,CAINPDSFYEQYF,TGTGCCATCAATCCGGACAGCTTCTACGAGCAGTACTTC
TRBV10-3,once,.,TRBJ2-1,CAIRDLNEQFF,TGTGCCATCCGGGATTTAAATGAGCAGTTCTTC
TRBV5-6,.,.,TRBJ2-5,CASSRRQTQYF,TGTGCCAGCAGCCGGAGGCAGACCCAGTACTTC
TRBV5-4,.,.,TRBJ2-1,CASSFSGSSYNEQFF,TGTGCCAGCAGCTTTAGCGGTAGCTCCTACAATGAGCAGTTCTTC
TRBV19,.,.,TRBJ2-1,CASSIERINEQFF,TGTGCCAGTAGTATTGAGCGGATTAATGAGCAGTTCTTC
TRBV12-3/TRBV12-4,.,.,TRBJ2-1,CASSLSYNEQFF,TGTGCCAGCAGTTTGAGCTACAATGAGCAGTTCTTC
TRBV7-2,.,.,TRBJ2-2,CASSLEYAGNTGELFF,TGTGCCAGCAGCTTAGAGTATGCGGGGAACACCGGGGAGCTGTTTTTT
TRBV3-1/TRBV3-2,.,.,TRBJ2-5,CASTPGLQETQYF,TGTGCCAGCACCCCGGGACTCCAAGAGACCCAGTACTTC
TRBV12-5,.,.,TRBJ1-4,CASAPTLTVGNEKLFF,TGTGCTAGTGCCCCGACCTTGACAGTGGGGAATGAAAAACTGTTTTTT
TRBV10-3,.,.,TRBJ1-1,CAISESRTANTEAFF,TGTGCCATCAGTGAATCGAGGACAGCGAACACTGAAGCTTTCTTT
TRBV27,.,TRBD1,TRBJ1-1,CASSLTDRGLPAFF,TGTGCCAGCAGCCTCACCGACAGGGGGCTTCCGGCTTTCTTT
TRBV6-5,.,.,TRBJ2-2,CASSYSGATGELFF,TGTGCCAGCAGTTACTCAGGGGCCACCGGGGAGCTGTTTTTT
TRBV11-3,many,.,TRBJ1-1,CASSFGTNTEAFF,TGTGCCAGCAGCTTCGGGACAAACACTGAAGCTTTCTTT
TRBV15,.,TRBD1,TRBJ2-2,CATSRQPQGADGELFF,TGTGCCACCAGCAGACAACCTCAGGGGGCGGACGGGGAGCTGTTTTTT
TRBV3-1/TRBV3-2,.,.,TRBJ2-2,CASSPHRNTGELFF,TGTGCCAGCAGCCCCCACAGAAACACCGGGGAGCTGTTTTTT
TRBV11-3,.,TRBD1,TRBJ2-1,CASSLEGQESNEQFF,TGTGCCAGCAGCTTAGAGGGACAGGAAAGCAATGAGCAGTTCTTC
TRBV25-1,.,.,TRBJ2-7,CASSEFGQTYEQYF,TGTGCCAGCAGTGAATTCGGACAGACCTACGAGCAGTACTTC
TRBV25-1,.,.,TRBJ1-1,CASKDRYAEAFF,TGTGCCAGCAAAGACAGGTATGCTGAAGCTTTCTTT